A single sample gave rise to the 22 T cell receptor beta chains below, sequenced in a study of shared clonotypes between healthy human individuals. Assay used: immunoSEQ multiplex PCR; TCRdb lists only in-frame clones, some missing. This sample yields millions of clones, of which more than 85% are seen a single time; roughly 0.36% belongs to the top ten. The sample was naive CD4+ T cells from PBMCs. Subset specified: CD45RA+ positively selected. The origin of the receptors is a man between 18 and 29 years old in good health. Some clones in this sample may be carry-over from other donors' samples.

The J gene is TRBJ2-3, the V gene TRBV7-3; D gene uncertain. Trimming cost V 2 bases and J 2 bases, with 8 bases left between them. This CDR3 has 14 amino acids. Germline-derived CDR1 and CDR2 are SGHTA and FQGTGA. This chain's CDR3 is CASSLLANTDTQYF. CDR3 coding DNA: TGTGCCAGCAGCTTATTGGCCAACACAGATACGCAGTATTTT.

This chain uses TRBV28 with TRBJ1-2; TRBD1 might be the D (5 bases). The CDR3 has 16 residues. Trimming cost V 4 bases and J 7 bases, with 22 bases left between them. Germline loops: CDR1 MDHEN, CDR2 SYDVKM. The CDR3 DNA reads TGTGCCAGCAGTTCCTGGGCCAAGGGAGGGGCCAGTGGCTACACCTTC. It is translated as CASSSWAKGGASGYTF.

The J gene is TRBJ1-2, the V gene TRBV28, with D uncertain. The V end lost 2 bases, the J end lost 3 bases, and 10 bases lay between the germline ends. The CDR3 covers 14 residues. The germline V gene has CDR1 MDHEN and CDR2 SYDVKM. This CDR3 reads CASSLVQEYYGYTF. As DNA, the CDR3 is TGTGCCAGCAGTTTAGTCCAGGAGTACTATGGCTACACCTTC.

This clone was detected only once. This chain joins TRBV25-1 and TRBJ1-6, with D possibly TRBD1 on 5 matching bases. The CDR3 extends over 17 amino acids. Trimming left V 3 bases short and J 8 bases short, with 20 bases between. In germline, CDR1 is MGHDK, CDR2 SYGVNS. In DNA form, the CDR3 reads TGTGCCAGCAGTGACACCCCAGCTTGGGGGGATCATTCACCCCTCCACTTT. This sequence encodes CASSDTPAWGDHSPLHF.

This chain uses TRBV5-4 with TRBJ1-1; D is undetermined. Trimming left V 3 bases short and J 1 base short, with 13 bases between. Germline V gene data show CDR1 as SGHNT and CDR2 as YYREEE (reference sequence). The CDR3 is 15 residues long. CDR3 loop: CASSSRVPRNTEAFF. CDR3 nucleotides: TGTGCCAGCAGCTCCCGGGTCCCCAGGAACACTGAAGCTTTCTTT.

This sequence joins TRBV28 and TRBJ1-5, with 8 bases fitting TRBD1. J gave up 5 bases and V 5 bases, and 8 bases lay outside the gene matches. CDR1 and CDR2 from the germline V gene are MDHEN and SYDVKM. The CDR3 is 15 residues long. CDR3 nucleotides: TGTGCCAGCAGTCCACTTAAACAGGGGGATCAGCCCCAGCATTTT. This sequence encodes CASSPLKQGDQPQHF.

This rearrangement joins TRBV11-2 to TRBJ2-2; D uncertain. Germline-derived CDR1 and CDR2 are SGHAT and FQNNGV. Trimming took 8 bases from V and 1 from J, leaving 11 bases between them. This CDR3 is 14 amino acids long. CDR3 loop: CASALGLNTGELFF. Here the CDR3 DNA reads TGTGCCAGCGCCTTGGGCCTGAACACCGGGGAGCTGTTTTTT.

The chain is built from TRBV7-9 and TRBJ1-2; no reliable D call. CDR1 and CDR2 (germline): SEHNR, FQNEAQ (reference sequence). The CDR3 runs 15 residues. Trimming took off 6 bases at V and 4 bases at J, with 18 bases between the two ends. CDR3: CASSSGRVESYGYTF. As DNA, the CDR3 is TGTGCCAGCAGTTCCGGGAGGGTCGAGAGCTATGGCTACACCTTC.

As to this clone: Within the sample, other DNA sequences also encode this same CDR3. This chain uses TRBV4-1 with TRBJ2-4; no reliable D call. Germline values: CDR1 MGHRA, CDR2 YSYEKL. Deletions cut 1 base from V and 0 bases from J, with 10 bases between. The CDR3 is made up of 16 amino acids. The CDR3 sequence is CASSQGAPLAKNIQYF. The CDR3 nucleotides read TGCGCCAGCAGCCAAGGAGCCCCTTTAGCCAAAAACATTCAGTACTTC.

This rearrangement joins TRBV5-4 to TRBJ1-2; tentatively, D is TRBD1 (6 bases). Trimming removed 4 bases from V and 0 bases from J, with 10 bases in between. Germline values: CDR1 SGHNT, CDR2 YYREEE (reference sequence). CDR3 length equals 14 residues. In DNA, the CDR3 is TGTGCCAGCAGCAAGGACAGTTCTAACTATGGCTACACCTTC. It is translated as CASSKDSSNYGYTF.

The chain couples TRBV7-2 to TRBJ1-2; 7 positions match TRBD1. The CDR3 contains 15 residues. The germline V gene has CDR1 SGHTA and CDR2 FQGNSA. Trimming at V came to 1 base and at J to 4 bases, leaving 6 bases not matched to a gene. The DNA for the CDR3 is TGTGCCAGCAGCTTAGACCGGGACAGCCTCTATGGCTACACCTTC. Amino acid sequence: CASSLDRDSLYGYTF. The whole variable domain, filled in from reference TRBV7-2 and TRBJ1-2, reads GAGVSQSPSNKVTEKGKDVELRCDPISGHTALYWYRQSLGQGLEFLIYFQGNSAPDKSGLPSDRFSAERTGGSVSTLTIQRTQQEDSAVYLCASSLDRDSLYGYTFGSGTRLTVV.

The chain carries TRBV5-1 and TRBJ2-7; TRBD2 aligns across 14 bases. This CDR3 is 15 amino acids long. Trimming took 6 bases from V and 4 from J; bases not matched to a gene: 6. CDR1 is SGHRS and CDR2 is YFSETQ in the germline V gene. CDR3 loop: CASKGLAGAGYEQYF. The CDR3, as DNA: TGCGCCAGCAAGGGACTAGCGGGAGCTGGGTACGAGCAGTACTTC. The complete variable domain, with remaining parts taken from reference TRBV5-1 and TRBJ2-7, reads KAGVTQTPRYLIKTRGQQVTLSCSPISGHRSVSWYQQTPGQGLQFLFEYFSETQRNKGNFPGRFSGRQFSNSRSEMNVSTLELGDSALYLCASKGLAGAGYEQYFGPGTRLTVT.

This clone was observed a single time. Different DNA sequences within this sample yield the same CDR3. The chain uses TRBV30 and TRBJ1-3; no firm D call. Germline V lookup: CDR1 GTSNPN, CDR2 SVGIG (reference sequence). CDR3 size: 13 residues. V was trimmed by 1 base and J by 0 bases, leaving 4 bases between them. The DNA for the CDR3 is TGTGCCTGGAGTGGGGGCTCTGGAAACACCATATATTTT. Translation gives CAWSGGSGNTIYF. Variable domain in full (rest from reference TRBV30 and TRBJ1-3): SQTIHQWPATLVQPVGSPLSLECTVEGTSNPNLYWYRQAAGRGLQLLFYSVGIGQISSEVPQNLSASRPQDRQFILSSKKLLLSDSGFYLCAWSGGSGNTIYFGEGSWLTVV.

The genes are TRBV5-1 and TRBJ2-7, with D possibly TRBD1 on 6 matching bases. V lost 6 bases and J 2 bases, leaving 18 bases between the germline ends. Germline V gene data show CDR1 as SGHRS and CDR2 as YFSETQ. The CDR3 is made up of 15 amino acids. The CDR3 DNA reads TGCGCCAGCATGACCGGGAAAAGGGGGACCTACGAGCAGTACTTC. It specifies CASMTGKRGTYEQYF.

The chain employs TRBV5-4 and TRBJ2-3, with D perhaps matching TRBD1 (6 bases). The CDR3 totals 16 residues. Per the germline V gene, CDR1 is SGHNT and CDR2 is YYREEE (reference sequence). With 5 bases removed from V and 0 bases from J, the gap between germline ends came to 16 bases. CDR3 residues: CASRYAGTKSTDTQYF. In DNA, the CDR3 is TGTGCCAGCAGGTACGCCGGGACAAAAAGCACAGATACGCAGTATTTT.

The rearrangement joins TRBV5-1 to TRBJ1-2; 7 bases map to TRBD1. This CDR3 has 12 residues. Looked up from germline, CDR1 is SGHRS and CDR2 is YFSETQ. V was clipped by 5 bases and J by 9 bases; unmatched bases: 7. The CDR3, as DNA: TGCGCCAGCAGGGCACAGGGGCCCAGCTACACCTTC. As protein: CASRAQGPSYTF.

The CDR3 DNA is TGCGCCAGCAGCTTGGGAATCCGCGGACCCACAACTAATGAAAAACTGTTTTTT. Protein sequence: CASSLGIRGPTTNEKLFF. V is TRBV5-1 and J is TRBJ1-4; D remains unclear. Germline CDR1 is SGHRS and CDR2 is YFSETQ. Deletions cut 0 bases from V and 0 bases from J, with 15 bases between. This CDR3 region has 18 residues.

The chain is built from TRBV7-2 and TRBJ2-3; D is ambiguous. Germline V gives CDR1 SGHTA, CDR2 FQGNSA. The V gene lost 4 bases and the J gene lost 9 bases, with 17 bases spanning the gap. The CDR3 is 14 residues long. The CDR3 sequence is CASSSSPTSWTQYF. The CDR3 bases are TGTGCCAGCAGCTCCAGCCCGACTTCATGGACGCAGTATTTT.

On this clone: Other DNA sequences in this sample translate to the same CDR3. The chain joins TRBV2 to TRBJ2-3, with D unresolved. The germline V gene has CDR1 SNHLY and CDR2 FYNNEI. The CDR3 extends over 12 amino acids. V was clipped by 2 bases and J by 4 bases, with 4 bases between them. The CDR3 protein is CASSELADTQYF. The CDR3 DNA follows: TGTGCCAGCAGTGAATTGGCAGATACGCAGTATTTT. Filled out from reference TRBV2 and TRBJ2-3, the complete variable domain reads EPEVTQTPSHQVTQMGQEVILRCVPISNHLYFYWYRQILGQKVEFLVSFYNNEISEKSEIFDDQFSVERPDGSNFTLKIRSTKLEDSAMYFCASSELADTQYFGPGTRLTVL.

V gene TRBV7-2 combines with J gene TRBJ2-1; 9 bases map to TRBD2. The CDR3 sequence is 15 residues long. V shed 5 bases and J 2 bases; nucleotides not matched to a gene: 4. Looked up from germline, CDR1 is SGHTA and CDR2 is FQGNSA. CDR3 sequence: CASSPGTSTYNEQFF. The CDR3 coding sequence is TGTGCCAGCAGCCCCGGGACTAGCACCTACAATGAGCAGTTCTTC.

This chain uses TRBV5-4 with TRBJ1-1; D is perhaps TRBD1 (5 bases). CDR1 is SGHNT and CDR2 is YYREEE in the germline V gene (reference sequence). The CDR3 totals 15 residues. The V end lost 0 bases, the J end lost 4 bases, and 13 bases lay between the germline ends. CDR3 region: CASSLGPLGGTEAFF. CDR3 DNA sequence: TGTGCCAGCAGCTTGGGGCCCCTGGGGGGCACTGAAGCTTTCTTT.

The rearrangement joins TRBV28 to TRBJ2-2; D is tentatively TRBD1 or TRBD2 (5 bases each). The CDR3 sequence is 15 residues long. CDR1 MDHEN and CDR2 SYDVKM come from the germline V gene. The V gene lost 3 bases and the J gene lost 6 bases, with 14 bases spanning the gap. In DNA, the CDR3 is TGTGCCAGCAGTTTTCCCTCCCTGGGGGCCGGGGAGCTGTTTTTT. Translation: CASSFPSLGAGELFF.